This TCR beta chain comes out of a study of blood T cells in healthy people across ages. A second about 6 to 12 cycle PCR used barcoded and J-beta primers. Each CDR3 protein is one row after TCRdb ran MiXCR on the 5' RACE reads. The table lists some 1.6 million distinct CDR3 sequences, almost 35% of them singletons. This clonotype was detected only once. Per the germline V gene, CDR1 is KGHSH and CDR2 is LQKENI. Losses at the gene ends were 0 bases for V and 3 bases for J; bases not matched to a gene: 5. The CDR3 totals 18 residues. The sequence derives from a woman under 40 in good health. V gene TRBV18 combines with J gene TRBJ2-3; 14 bases map to TRBD2. Sequencing was done on a sample of blood. Written as DNA, the CDR3 is TGTGCCAGCTCACCACCGGGACTAGCGGGAGAAATGACAGATACGCAGTATTTT. Protein sequence: CASSPPGLAGEMTDTQYF.